The 13 T cell receptor beta chains reported below all come from one sample, sequenced in a study of neurological immune-mediated disorders. TCRdb analysed the 5' RACE reads with MiXCR anew, one entry per CDR3 protein. The sample has 20,000 to 30,000 distinct CDR3 sequences, roughly 13% seen once. Sequenced material: PBMCs. Source of these receptors: a woman aged 40 to 50 with HTLV-1-associated myelopathy (HAM/TSP).

This clonotype was picked up many times. V and J are TRBV6-1 and TRBJ2-2; either TRBD1 or TRBD2 may supply D (5 bases each). The CDR3 extends over 16 amino acids. The germline CDR1 and CDR2 sequences are MNHNS and SASEGT. The V end was cut by 1 base, the J end by 2 bases, with 11 bases between. The CDR3: CASSEDSRGNTGELFF. In nucleotides, the CDR3 is TGTGCCAGCAGTGAAGATTCGAGGGGAAACACCGGGGAGCTGTTTTTT.

This clonotype showed up many times. The rearrangement joins TRBV7-8 to TRBJ2-3, with 8 nucleotides matching TRBD2. Losses at the gene ends were 7 bases for V and 3 bases for J; bases not matched to a gene: 9. CDR1 SGHVS and CDR2 FQNEAQ come from the germline V gene. The CDR3 spans 15 residues. In DNA, the CDR3 is TGTGCCAGCAAACCCGGGGGGGCCGGTACAGATACGCAGTATTTT. It yields the protein CASKPGGAGTDTQYF.

This clonotype was seen repeatedly, ten times or more. The chain combines TRBV5-1 with TRBJ2-1; 9 bases fit TRBD2. The CDR3 has 16 residues. CDR1 is SGHRS and CDR2 is YFSETQ in the germline V gene. Losses at the gene ends were 2 bases for V and 6 bases for J; bases not matched to a gene: 9. This CDR3 reads CASSLSSSGVFNEQFF. DNA for the CDR3: TGCGCCAGCAGCTTAAGTTCTAGCGGGGTTTTCAATGAGCAGTTCTTC.

Ten or more counts support this clonotype. The V and J genes are TRBV4-3 and TRBJ2-3; 11 nucleotides match TRBD1. Trimming at V came to 0 bases and at J to 5 bases, leaving 1 base not matched to a gene. The length of the CDR3 is 15 residues. The germline CDR1 and CDR2 sequences are LGHNA and YSLEER. CDR3 coding DNA: TGCGCCAGCAGCCAAGAGGACAGGGGGCAAGATACGCAGTATTTT. This gives the protein CASSQEDRGQDTQYF.

This clonotype was observed at least ten times. The J gene is TRBJ2-3, the V gene TRBV27; 11 bases line up with TRBD2. The CDR3 is made up of 15 amino acids. The germline gives CDR1 MNHEY, CDR2 SMNVEV (reference sequence). The V and J ends lost 5 bases and 2 bases, in that order; junction bases with no gene match: 3. CDR3 sequence reads: CASSRLAGYTDTQYF. As DNA, the CDR3 is TGTGCCAGCAGTCGACTAGCGGGGTACACAGATACGCAGTATTTT.

Comment on this clonotype: At one end, the junction sequence differs from germline, possibly due to a read error. The gene calls are TRBV20-1 and TRBJ1-3; possible D gene TRBD1, 5 bases. Germline V gene sequence: CDR1 DFQATT, CDR2 SNEGSKA (reference sequence). This CDR3 comprises 13 residues. CDR3 coding DNA: TGCAGTGCTCCGCAGGGCACTGGATACACCATATATTTT. Protein sequence: CSAPQGTGYTIYF.

This clonotype was seen many times. The rearrangement joins TRBV20-1 to TRBJ2-1, with 11 bases that match TRBD1. CDR3 size: 15 residues. The V segment lost 6 bases and the J segment 0 bases; nucleotides outside the gene matches: 4. Germline CDR1 is DFQATT and CDR2 is SNEGSKA (reference sequence). In DNA form, the CDR3 reads TGCAGTGCCTGGGACAGGGGGGACTCCTACAATGAGCAGTTCTTC. Translating gives CSAWDRGDSYNEQFF.

This clonotype was observed many times. This chain connects TRBV27 to TRBJ1-5; possible D gene TRBD1, 6 bases. Germline loops: CDR1 MNHEY, CDR2 SMNVEV (reference sequence). This CDR3 is 14 amino acids long. The V end was cut by 3 bases, the J end by 7 bases, with 13 bases between. This CDR3 is CASSFLGAGQPQHF. CDR3 nucleotide sequence: TGTGCCAGCAGTTTCTTGGGGGCGGGGCAGCCCCAGCATTTT.

Ten or more counts support this clonotype. This chain connects TRBV20-1 to TRBJ2-7; D is perhaps TRBD1 or TRBD2 (5 bases each). CDR3 length: 13 amino acids. V was clipped by 6 bases and J by 0 bases, with 12 bases between them. Germline values: CDR1 DFQATT, CDR2 SNEGSKA (reference sequence). The chain's CDR3 is CSARDPSSYEQYF. The DNA of the CDR3 is TGCAGTGCCAGGGACCCAAGCTCCTACGAGCAGTACTTC.

This clonotype was found many times. This chain links TRBV20-1 with TRBJ2-5, with a possible D match to TRBD2 (6 bases). The CDR3 has 13 amino acids. Trimming shortened V by 6 bases and J by 4 bases, and 15 bases separated the two germline ends. CDR1 and CDR2 from the germline V gene are DFQATT and SNEGSKA (reference sequence). The CDR3 DNA reads TGCAGTGCCTCGACTAGAGGGCGAGAGACCCAGTACTTC. Encoded protein: CSASTRGRETQYF.

This clonotype was found a few times. Compared with germline, one end of the junction differs, possibly owing to a read error. This sequence joins TRBV12-3 or TRBV12-4 and TRBJ1-1; D gene uncertain. This CDR3 comprises 11 residues. As DNA, the CDR3 is TGTGCCAGCAGTGTAGCACGAGAAGCTTTCTTT. Translated: CASSVAREAFF.

The sample holds many counts of this clonotype. The chain links TRBV28 to TRBJ1-2; 9 nucleotides match TRBD1. The length of the CDR3 is 13 residues. The germline V gene encodes CDR1 MDHEN and CDR2 SYDVKM. With 5 bases clipped from V and 8 bases from J, the junction kept 6 bases outside the gene matches. CDR3 in DNA: TGTGCCAGCAGTACAGGGGGCGCGATCGGCTACACCTTC. Residues: CASSTGGAIGYTF.

This clonotype was seen many times. The chain couples TRBV7-8 to TRBJ1-5; 9 bases map to TRBD1. V dropped 5 bases and J dropped 2; count of bases not matched to a gene: 10. The CDR3 length is 17 residues. Germline CDR1 is SGHVS and CDR2 is FQNEAQ. CDR3 sequence: CASSPRTGDVGNQPQHF. Here the CDR3 DNA reads TGTGCCAGCAGCCCTAGGACAGGGGATGTTGGCAATCAGCCCCAGCATTTT.